The rows below give T cell receptor beta chains drawn from one sample of a study of human T cells and chemical hapten exposure. Via MiXCR, TCRdb re-called the RACE reads, giving one row per CDR3 protein. Among 380,000 or so distinct CDR3 sequences, 5.5% were seen once, and the ten largest hold about 7.7%. The sample here was whole blood, taken in connection with sensitization to the hapten diphenylcyclopropenone (DPC). These receptors were taken from a woman between 18 and 29 years old with alopecia areata. Some clones in this sample may be carry-over from other donors' samples. Each CDR3 is given with its conserved first and last residue. The D gene is left open where the match is weak. The listing skips clone size in some rows; elsewhere it reads once, few, many or a size class.

clone size,D gene,J gene,V gene,CDR3 protein,CDR3 DNA
-,-,TRBJ2-7,TRBV18,CASSPPSLAGASYEQYF,TGTGCCAGCTCACCACCGTCTCTGGCGGGGGCTTCCTACGAGCAGTACTTC
-,TRBD1,TRBJ2-7,TRBV20-1,CSAAGTESYEQYF,TGCAGTGCTGCCGGGACAGAATCCTACGAGCAGTACTTC
few,TRBD1,TRBJ2-6,TRBV10-3,CAISVTGDGANVLTF,TGTGCCATCAGTGTTACAGGGGACGGGGCCAACGTCCTGACTTTC
many,-,TRBJ2-5,TRBV12-3/TRBV12-4,CASSPKMLGETQYF,TGTGCCAGCAGTCCGAAGATGCTAGGAGAGACCCAGTACTTC
-,-,TRBJ1-5,TRBV6-1,CASSEREYSNQPQHF,TGTGCCAGCAGTGAACGGGAATATAGCAATCAGCCCCAGCATTTT
many,-,TRBJ2-2,TRBV3-1,CASSQEGGRELFF,TGTGCCAGCAGCCAAGAGGGGGGTCGGGAGCTGTTTTTT
-,-,TRBJ1-4,TRBV7-2,CASSSTGDLYEKLFF,TGTGCCAGCAGCTCAACGGGGGACCTTTATGAAAAACTGTTTTTT
few,TRBD1,TRBJ1-5,TRBV6-1,CASSEWTGGQPQHF,TGTGCCAGCAGTGAATGGACAGGGGGTCAGCCCCAGCATTTT
-,TRBD1,TRBJ2-3,TRBV5-1,CASSLSQTGTMTDTQYF,TGCGCCAGCAGCTTGTCCCAGACAGGGACAATGACAGATACGCAGTATTTT
few,-,TRBJ2-2,TRBV12-3/TRBV12-4,CASLQQPSTGELFF,TGTGCCAGCCTACAACAGCCGAGCACCGGGGAGCTGTTTTTT
few,TRBD1,TRBJ1-4,TRBV4-1,CASSRADRADSGEKLFF,TGCGCCAGCAGCCGGGCGGACAGGGCGGATTCGGGGGAAAAACTGTTTTTT
-,-,TRBJ1-1,TRBV12-3/TRBV12-4,CASSFKQQFTEAFF,TGTGCCAGCAGTTTTAAGCAGCAATTCACTGAAGCTTTCTTT
-,-,TRBJ1-5,TRBV27,CASSLEGLSNQPQHF,TGTGCCAGCAGTTTGGAGGGCTTGAGCAATCAGCCCCAGCATTTT
-,TRBD2,TRBJ2-3,TRBV20-1,CSTSGINTDTQYF,TGCAGTACTAGCGGAATAAACACAGATACGCAGTATTTT
few,TRBD2,TRBJ2-7,TRBV6-5,CASTMGGGTYEQYF,TGTGCCAGCACCATGGGGGGGGGAACCTACGAGCAGTACTTC
few,TRBD2,TRBJ2-1,TRBV28,CATGTSGGPQFF,TGTGCCACCGGGACTAGCGGGGGGCCGCAGTTCTTC
few,TRBD2,TRBJ2-3,TRBV6-4,CASSELAGGLTDTQYF,TGTGCCAGCAGTGAACTAGCGGGGGGTCTCACAGATACGCAGTATTTT
few,TRBD2,TRBJ2-7,TRBV20-1,CSAREGRSYEQYF,TGCAGTGCAAGGGAGGGGCGATCCTACGAGCAGTACTTC
-,TRBD2,TRBJ2-2,TRBV2,CASSEGTSGGNTGELFF,TGTGCCAGCAGTGAGGGGACTAGCGGGGGGAACACCGGGGAGCTGTTTTTT
few,-,TRBJ1-4,TRBV15,CATSGRRNEKLFF,TGTGCCACCTCTGGCCGGAGAAATGAAAAACTGTTTTTT
many,TRBD1,TRBJ1-5,TRBV20-1,CSARGTGGVNSNQPQHF,TGCAGTGCTAGAGGGACAGGGGGCGTAAATAGCAATCAGCCCCAGCATTTT
-,TRBD2,TRBJ2-1,TRBV6-1,CASAPGRGAYNEQFF,TGTGCCAGCGCCCCAGGGCGGGGGGCTTACAATGAGCAGTTCTTC
many,TRBD1,TRBJ1-2,TRBV9,CASSQRGTGRDYGYTF,TGTGCCAGCAGCCAGCGCGGGACAGGGAGAGATTATGGCTACACCTTC
many,TRBD1,TRBJ2-3,TRBV4-3,CASSQGTVQSTDTQYF,TGCGCCAGCAGCCAGGGGACAGTCCAAAGCACAGATACGCAGTATTTT
-,TRBD1,TRBJ1-6,TRBV6-5,CASSLNTGTGVGNSPLHF,TGTGCCAGCAGTTTAAATACCGGGACAGGGGTTGGGAATTCACCCCTCCACTTT
-,-,TRBJ2-3,TRBV5-1,CASSFFPSTDTQYF,TGCGCCAGCAGCTTCTTCCCTAGCACAGATACGCAGTATTTT
few,TRBD1,TRBJ1-2,TRBV12-3/TRBV12-4,CASSTGGDGYTF,TGTGCCAGCAGCACAGGGGGTGATGGCTACACCTTC
many,-,TRBJ1-1,TRBV3-1,CASSQAGVTEAFF,TGTGCCAGCAGCCAAGCAGGGGTCACTGAAGCTTTCTTT
few,-,TRBJ2-1,TRBV6-5,CASSYSGTGAYNEQFF,TGTGCCAGCAGTTACTCAGGGACGGGGGCCTACAATGAGCAGTTCTTC
-,TRBD1,TRBJ1-1,TRBV6-2/TRBV6-3,CASKVGTGLRSTEAFF,TGTGCCAGCAAAGTTGGGACAGGGTTGAGATCCACTGAAGCTTTCTTT
many,-,TRBJ2-1,TRBV16,CASSQSRAAEQFF,TGTGCCAGCAGCCAATCTAGAGCGGCTGAGCAGTTCTTC
-,-,TRBJ2-3,TRBV12-3/TRBV12-4,CASSLAVKPDTQYF,TGTGCCAGCAGTTTAGCCGTCAAGCCAGATACGCAGTATTTT
many,-,TRBJ2-3,TRBV6-5,CASSFSTWETDTQYF,TGTGCCAGCAGTTTCTCAACCTGGGAGACAGATACGCAGTATTTT
-,-,TRBJ1-1,TRBV5-6,CASSPGRQGRGTEAFF,TGTGCCAGCAGCCCAGGTCGTCAGGGGCGAGGGACTGAAGCTTTCTTT
many,TRBD1,TRBJ2-7,TRBV29-1,CSAAPGQRYEQYF,TGCAGTGCCGCCCCGGGACAGAGGTACGAGCAGTACTTC
many,-,TRBJ2-3,TRBV27,CASLSRSGRDTQYF,TGTGCCAGCCTCTCACGATCGGGTCGCGATACGCAGTATTTT
many,-,TRBJ1-5,TRBV13,CASSLGGTVDSNQPQHF,TGTGCCAGCAGCTTAGGCGGAACGGTTGATAGCAATCAGCCCCAGCATTTT
few,TRBD2,TRBJ2-7,TRBV28,CASSRLAGLSYEQYF,TGTGCCAGCAGTCGATTAGCGGGCCTCTCCTACGAGCAGTACTTC
few,-,TRBJ1-2,TRBV14,CASSRGGGSYGYTF,TGTGCCAGCAGCCGAGGCGGGGGGAGCTATGGCTACACCTTC
many,TRBD1,TRBJ1-5,TRBV10-3,CAISGQGDQPQHF,TGTGCCATCAGTGGACAGGGAGACCAGCCCCAGCATTTT
few,-,TRBJ1-1,TRBV6-6,CASSSVFVNTEAFF,TGTGCCAGCAGTTCAGTATTTGTGAACACTGAAGCTTTCTTT
-,-,TRBJ1-1,TRBV29-1,CSVDLGRRNTEAFF,TGCAGCGTTGATCTGGGACGCAGGAACACTGAAGCTTTCTTT
few,-,TRBJ2-3,TRBV2,CASSSVQRGTDTQYF,TGTGCCAGCTCATCCGTACAGAGGGGCACAGATACGCAGTATTTT
-,-,TRBJ2-3,TRBV29-1,CSVEDYSPNTQYF,TGCAGCGTTGAAGATTACAGTCCCAATACGCAGTATTTT
few,-,TRBJ2-5,TRBV5-1,CASSLAVDQETQYF,TGCGCCAGCAGCTTGGCCGTTGACCAAGAGACCCAGTACTTC
many,-,TRBJ1-1,TRBV6-5,CASKRPGPGTEAFF,TGTGCCAGCAAACGGCCGGGCCCAGGGACTGAAGCTTTCTTT
few,-,TRBJ1-4,TRBV14,CASSLGSNEKLFF,TGTGCCAGCAGCCTGGGTTCTAATGAAAAACTGTTTTTT